The T cell receptor (beta chain) under discussion was sequenced for a study of shared clonotypes between healthy human individuals. Generated by immunoSEQ multiplex PCR, the TCRdb table keeps only in-frame clones and is missing some. Seen here are nearly 600,000 clones, about 95% observed once, and the top ten hold 0.11%. This CDR3 is 14 amino acids long. Germline CDR1 SGHVS, CDR2 FQNEAQ. V lost 5 bases, J lost 0 bases, and 10 bases lay in between. Positive CCR7 selection of CD45RO-negative cells yielded the naive CD8 cells, and terminally differentiated effector memory CD45RA+ cells were excluded. The sample taken for sequencing was naive CD8+ T cells sorted from blood. This sequence originates from a woman in her 30s in good health. The chain joins TRBV7-8 to TRBJ1-1, with D hard to call. The CDR3 loop is CASSPSRLNTEAFF. In nucleotides, the CDR3 is TGTGCCAGCAGCCCCAGCCGGCTGAACACTGAAGCTTTCTTT.